This T cell receptor beta chain emerged from a study of molecular identifiers for immune sequencing clone quantification. Study at large: In replicates, RNA taken from roughly 21,000 or 96,000 naive CD8 cells was divided five ways, and four portions underwent sequencing. Findings of the study overall: Clones exceeding 20 RNA copies carried over 99% of effector molecules but under 1% of naive-cell molecules.

Naive CD8 T cells were sorted, and the gate applied was CD8+CD4-CCR7+CD45RA+. Bulk TCR libraries were made with methods that had been previously described and with listed TCR primers. In TCRdb, the PCR reads were re-called with MiXCR into one record per CDR3 protein. This table has about 640,000 distinct CDR3 sequences, less than 20% appearing once. For this clonotype: The antigen is not known. A read error may produce the germline difference seen at one junction end.

The CDR3 length is 14 residues. Germline V gives CDR1 PRHDT, CDR2 FYEKMQ (reference sequence). The chain uses TRBV13 and TRBJ2-2; TRBD2 might be the D (6 bases). The sequence came from a human donor in good health. Some libraries in this study had Jurkat cell RNA spiked in. Sequenced input: naive CD8+ T cells from blood, with Jurkat cell RNA spiked in. Indicated subset: FACS-sorted CD8+CD4-CCR7+CD45RA+ naive T cells. CDR3 DNA sequence: TGTGCCAGCAGCGACCGGGGGAACACCGGGGGGCTGTTTTTT. It is translated as CASSDRGNTGGLFF.